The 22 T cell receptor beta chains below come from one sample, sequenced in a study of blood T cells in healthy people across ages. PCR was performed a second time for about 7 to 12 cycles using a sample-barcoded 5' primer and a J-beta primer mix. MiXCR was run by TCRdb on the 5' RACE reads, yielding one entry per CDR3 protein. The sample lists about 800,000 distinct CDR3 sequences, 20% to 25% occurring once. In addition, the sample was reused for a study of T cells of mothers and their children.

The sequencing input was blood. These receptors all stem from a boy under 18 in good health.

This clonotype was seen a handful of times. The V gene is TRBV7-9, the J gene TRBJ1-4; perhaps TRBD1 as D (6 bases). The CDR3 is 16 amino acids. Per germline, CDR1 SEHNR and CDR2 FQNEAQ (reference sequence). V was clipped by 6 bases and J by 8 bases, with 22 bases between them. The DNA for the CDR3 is TGTGCCAGCAGTTCGCAGGGGCAGGACTTCGGGGAAAAACTGTTTTTT. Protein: CASSSQGQDFGEKLFF.

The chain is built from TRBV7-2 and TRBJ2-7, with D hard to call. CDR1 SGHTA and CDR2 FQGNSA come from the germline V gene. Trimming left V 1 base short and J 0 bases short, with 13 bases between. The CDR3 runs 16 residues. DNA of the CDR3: TGTGCCAGCAGCTTAGAGGTGGGCGCGAGCTCCTACGAGCAGTACTTC. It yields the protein CASSLEVGASSYEQYF.

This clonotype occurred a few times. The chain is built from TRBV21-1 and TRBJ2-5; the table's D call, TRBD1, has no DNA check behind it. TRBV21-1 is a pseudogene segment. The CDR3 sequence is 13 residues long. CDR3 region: CASSKGPDETQYF. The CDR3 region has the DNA TGTGCCAGCAGCAAAGGCCCTGACGAGACCCAGTACTTC.

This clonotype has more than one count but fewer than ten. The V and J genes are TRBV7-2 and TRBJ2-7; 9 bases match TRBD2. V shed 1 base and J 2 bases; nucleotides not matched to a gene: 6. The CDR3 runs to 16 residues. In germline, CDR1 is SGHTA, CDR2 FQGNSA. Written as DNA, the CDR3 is TGTGCCAGCAGCTTAGTGGGTAGCGGGGGACCCTACGAGCAGTACTTC. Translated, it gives CASSLVGSGGPYEQYF.

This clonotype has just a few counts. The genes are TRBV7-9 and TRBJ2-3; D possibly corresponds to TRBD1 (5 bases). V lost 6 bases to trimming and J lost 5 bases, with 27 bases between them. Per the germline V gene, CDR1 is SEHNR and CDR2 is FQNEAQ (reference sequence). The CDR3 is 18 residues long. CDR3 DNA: TGTGCCAGCAGGAGGACCCAGGCAGGGAATAGTCGATTAGATACGCAGTATTTT. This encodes CASRRTQAGNSRLDTQYF.

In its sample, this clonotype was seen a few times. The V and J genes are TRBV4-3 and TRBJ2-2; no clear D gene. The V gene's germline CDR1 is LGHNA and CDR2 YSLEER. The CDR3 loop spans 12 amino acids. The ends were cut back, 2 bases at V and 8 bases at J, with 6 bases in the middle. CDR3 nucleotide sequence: TGCGCCAGCAGCCAACGATGGGGGGAGCTGTTTTTT. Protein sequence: CASSQRWGELFF.

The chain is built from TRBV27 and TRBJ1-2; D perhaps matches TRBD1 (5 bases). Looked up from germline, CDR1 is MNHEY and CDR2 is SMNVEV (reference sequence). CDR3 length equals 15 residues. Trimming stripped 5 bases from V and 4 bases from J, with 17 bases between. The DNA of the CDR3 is TGTGCCAGCAGTCCGACGGAGGGGCAGACCTATGGCTACACCTTC. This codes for CASSPTEGQTYGYTF.

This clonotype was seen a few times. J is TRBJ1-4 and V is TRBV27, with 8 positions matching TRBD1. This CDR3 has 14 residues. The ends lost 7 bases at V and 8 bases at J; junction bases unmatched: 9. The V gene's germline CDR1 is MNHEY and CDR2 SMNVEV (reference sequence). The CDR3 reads CASKNRGVGEKLFF. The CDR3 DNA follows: TGTGCCAGCAAGAACAGGGGGGTAGGCGAAAAACTGTTTTTT.

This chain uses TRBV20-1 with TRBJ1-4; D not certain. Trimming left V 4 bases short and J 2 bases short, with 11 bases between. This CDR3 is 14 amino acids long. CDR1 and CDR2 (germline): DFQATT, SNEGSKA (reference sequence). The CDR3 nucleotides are TGCAGTGCTACTCACCCGGGGACTAATGAAAAACTGTTTTTT. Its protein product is CSATHPGTNEKLFF.

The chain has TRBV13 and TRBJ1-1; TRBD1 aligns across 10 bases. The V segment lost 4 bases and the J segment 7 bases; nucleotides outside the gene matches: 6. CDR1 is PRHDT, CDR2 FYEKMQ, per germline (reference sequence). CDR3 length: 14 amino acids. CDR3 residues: CASSSETGGDEAFF. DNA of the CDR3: TGTGCCAGCAGCTCCGAGACAGGGGGCGATGAAGCTTTCTTT.

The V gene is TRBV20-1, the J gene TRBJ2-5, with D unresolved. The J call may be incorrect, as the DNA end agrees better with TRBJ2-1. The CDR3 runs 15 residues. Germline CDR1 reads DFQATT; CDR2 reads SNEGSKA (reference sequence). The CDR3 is CSARDLPDTLYEQFF. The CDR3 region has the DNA TGCAGTGCTAGAGATCTTCCAGACACGTTGTATGAGCAGTTCTTC.

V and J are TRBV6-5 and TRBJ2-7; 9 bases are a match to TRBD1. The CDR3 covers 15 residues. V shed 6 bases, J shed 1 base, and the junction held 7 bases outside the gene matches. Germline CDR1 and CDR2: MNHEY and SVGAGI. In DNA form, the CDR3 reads TGTGCCAGCAGACTCCACGACAGGGGGTCCTACGAGCAGTACTTC. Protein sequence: CASRLHDRGSYEQYF.

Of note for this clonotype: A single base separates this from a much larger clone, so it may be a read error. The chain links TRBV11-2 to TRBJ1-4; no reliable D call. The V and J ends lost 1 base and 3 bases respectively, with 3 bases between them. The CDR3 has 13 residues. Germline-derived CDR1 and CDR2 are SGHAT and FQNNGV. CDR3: CASSLASNEKLFF. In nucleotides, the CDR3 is TGTGCCAGCAGCTTAGCCTCTAATGAAAAACTGTTTTTT. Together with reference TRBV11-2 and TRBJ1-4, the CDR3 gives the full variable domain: EAGVAQSPRYKIIEKRQSVAFWCNPISGHATLYWYQQILGQGPKLLIQFQNNGVVDDSQLPKDRFSAERLKGVDSTLKIQPAKLEDSAVYLCASSLASNEKLFFGSGTQLSVL.

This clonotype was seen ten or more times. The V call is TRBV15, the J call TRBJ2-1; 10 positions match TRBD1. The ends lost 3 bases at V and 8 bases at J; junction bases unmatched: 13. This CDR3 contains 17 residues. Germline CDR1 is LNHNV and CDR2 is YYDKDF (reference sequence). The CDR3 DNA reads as TGTGCCACCAGCAGGAGAGGCGGGGACAGGGGTAGCGATGAGCAGTTCTTC. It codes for CATSRRGGDRGSDEQFF.

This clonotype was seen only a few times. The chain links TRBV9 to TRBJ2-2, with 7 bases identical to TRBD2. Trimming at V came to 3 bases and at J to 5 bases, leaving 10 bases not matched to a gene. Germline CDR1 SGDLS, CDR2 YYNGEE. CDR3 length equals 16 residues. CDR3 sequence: CASSGEGGSQTGELFF. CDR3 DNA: TGTGCCAGCAGCGGGGAGGGTGGCAGTCAAACCGGGGAGCTGTTTTTT. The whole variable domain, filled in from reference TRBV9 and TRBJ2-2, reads DSGVTQTPKHLITATGQRVTLRCSPRSGDLSVYWYQQSLDQGLQFLIQYYNGEERAKGNILERFSAQQFPDLHSELNLSSLELGDSALYFCASSGEGGSQTGELFFGEGSRLTVL.

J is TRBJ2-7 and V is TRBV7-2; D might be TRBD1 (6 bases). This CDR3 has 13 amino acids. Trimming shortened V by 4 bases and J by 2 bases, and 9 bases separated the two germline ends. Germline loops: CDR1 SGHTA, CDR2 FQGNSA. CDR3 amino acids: CASSYDRTYEQYF. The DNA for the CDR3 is TGTGCCAGCAGCTATGACAGGACCTACGAGCAGTACTTC.

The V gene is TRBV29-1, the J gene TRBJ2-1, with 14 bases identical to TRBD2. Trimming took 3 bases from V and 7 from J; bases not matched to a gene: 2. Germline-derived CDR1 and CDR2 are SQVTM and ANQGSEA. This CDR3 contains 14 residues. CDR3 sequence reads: CSVEGLAGANEQFF. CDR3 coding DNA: TGCAGCGTTGAGGGACTAGCGGGAGCAAATGAGCAGTTCTTC.

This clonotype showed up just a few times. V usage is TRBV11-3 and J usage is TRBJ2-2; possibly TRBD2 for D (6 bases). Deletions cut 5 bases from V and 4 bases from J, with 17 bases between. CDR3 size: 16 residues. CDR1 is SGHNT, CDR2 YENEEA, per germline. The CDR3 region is CASSRDSGPSTGELFF. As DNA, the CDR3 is TGTGCCAGCAGCCGGGATAGCGGCCCGAGCACCGGGGAGCTGTTTTTT.

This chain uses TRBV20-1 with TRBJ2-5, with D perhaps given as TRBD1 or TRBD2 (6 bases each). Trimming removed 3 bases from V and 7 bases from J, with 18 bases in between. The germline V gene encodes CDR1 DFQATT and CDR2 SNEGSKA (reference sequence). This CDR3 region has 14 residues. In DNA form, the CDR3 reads TGCAGTGCTAGCGGAGGGGGAGGTGGAGGGACCCAGTACTTC. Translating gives CSASGGGGGGTQYF.

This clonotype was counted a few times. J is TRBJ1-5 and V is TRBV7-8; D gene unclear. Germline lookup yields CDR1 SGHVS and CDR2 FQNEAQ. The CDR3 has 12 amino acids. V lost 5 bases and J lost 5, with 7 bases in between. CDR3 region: CASSPPHQPQHF. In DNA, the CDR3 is TGTGCCAGCAGCCCTCCCCATCAGCCCCAGCATTTT.

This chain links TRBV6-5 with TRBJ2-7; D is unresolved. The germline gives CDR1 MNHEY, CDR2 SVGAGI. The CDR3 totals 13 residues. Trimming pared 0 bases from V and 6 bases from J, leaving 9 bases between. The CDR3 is CASSYSGFAEQYF. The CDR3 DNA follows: TGTGCCAGCAGTTACTCGGGGTTTGCCGAGCAGTACTTC.

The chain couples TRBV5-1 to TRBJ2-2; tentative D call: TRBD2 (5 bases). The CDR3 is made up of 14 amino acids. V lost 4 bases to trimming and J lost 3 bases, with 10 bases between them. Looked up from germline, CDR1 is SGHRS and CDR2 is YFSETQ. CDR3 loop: CASSLGLDTGELFF. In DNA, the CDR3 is TGCGCCAGCAGCCTAGGACTTGACACCGGGGAGCTGTTTTTT.